These 8 T cell receptor beta chains came from one sample sequenced in a study of blood T cell repertoires in COVID-19 (dated by TCRdb to 2018 to 2021). Receptor libraries were prepared by the immunoSEQ multiplex PCR assay. TCRdb took this table from immuneACCESS and kept in-frame rearrangements with V and J called. Such tables lack part of the clones; where checked against another copy, unresolved V genes explain under half of the gap, and the rest is unexplained. Recorded for this sample are fewer than 450,000 clones; around 89% of them occurred a single time. The ten top clones hold roughly 12% of the sample. Material for sequencing was peripheral blood. The receptors derive from a woman aged 45 to 65 with COVID-19, enrolled during active disease.

V and J are TRBV14 and TRBJ1-2, with D possibly being TRBD1 (6 bases). Trimming cost V 5 bases and J 8 bases, with 15 bases left between them. Germline values: CDR1 SGHDN, CDR2 FVKESK. The CDR3 runs 13 residues. The CDR3 coding sequence is TGTGCCAGCAGCATCAACCGGGACAAAGGCTACACCTTC. It codes for CASSINRDKGYTF.

This clone has only one observation. The rearrangement joins TRBV19 to TRBJ2-7, with D unclear. Germline values: CDR1 LNHDA, CDR2 SQIVND (reference sequence). CDR3 length equals 13 residues. Between the trimmed V and J ends, which lost 2 bases and 0 bases, there was a span of 5 bases. This CDR3 is CASSINLSYEQYF. DNA for the CDR3: TGTGCCAGTAGTATAAATCTCTCCTACGAGCAGTACTTC.

V is TRBV7-9 and J is TRBJ1-1; a possible D gene is TRBD1 (5 bases). This CDR3 is built from 15 residues. Trimming removed 5 bases at V and 1 base at J, with 14 bases between. Germline CDR1 SEHNR, CDR2 FQNEAQ (reference sequence). Written as DNA, the CDR3 is TGTGCCAGCAGCAACCCGGCGGGGGGGAACACTGAAGCTTTCTTT. Translation gives CASSNPAGGNTEAFF.

This clone was seen a single time. Different DNA sequences within this sample yield the same CDR3. The CDR3 bases are TGTGCCAGCAGCTTGGTGGGGGGATCGTATGGCTACACCTTC. Amino acid sequence: CASSLVGGSYGYTF. This chain joins TRBV5-6 and TRBJ1-2; D may be TRBD1 (5 bases). Germline CDR1 is SGHDT and CDR2 is YYEEEE. V lost 0 bases and J 5 bases, leaving 11 bases between the germline ends. The CDR3 totals 14 residues. Full variable domain (outside the CDR3, taken from reference TRBV5-6 and TRBJ1-2): DAGVTQSPTHLIKTRGQQVTLRCSPKSGHDTVSWYQQALGQGPQFIFQYYEEEERQRGNFPDRFSGHQFPNYSSELNVNALLLGDSALYLCASSLVGGSYGYTFGSGTRLTVV.

The chain joins TRBV28 to TRBJ2-7, with 8 bases lining up with TRBD1. V lost 5 bases to trimming and J lost 3 bases; unmatched junction nucleotides: 6. Looked up from germline, CDR1 is MDHEN and CDR2 is SYDVKM. CDR3 length: 14 residues. The CDR3 loop reads CASSGPGQDYEQYF. The DNA of the CDR3 is TGTGCCAGCAGTGGGCCGGGACAGGACTACGAGCAGTACTTC.

This clone was observed once. The genes are TRBV5-1 and TRBJ2-3, with D maybe TRBD2 (5 bases). V dropped 4 bases and J dropped 4 bases, with 19 bases sitting between them. This CDR3 is 16 amino acids long. Per the germline V gene, CDR1 is SGHRS and CDR2 is YFSETQ. The CDR3 reads CASSQNTRVGSDTQYF. In nucleotides, the CDR3 is TGCGCCAGCAGCCAAAATACGCGGGTAGGATCAGATACGCAGTATTTT.

The rearrangement uses TRBV27 and TRBJ1-1, with D possibly matching TRBD1 (6 bases). Trimming took off 3 bases at V and 6 bases at J, with 8 bases between the two ends. The germline CDR1 and CDR2 sequences are MNHEY and SMNVEV (reference sequence). The CDR3 has 12 residues. The chain's CDR3 is CASSFGGAEAFF. CDR3 bases: TGTGCCAGCAGTTTTGGGGGCGCTGAAGCTTTCTTT.

The chain couples TRBV12-3 or TRBV12-4 to TRBJ1-2, with D hard to call. The V end was cut by 6 bases, the J end by 2 bases, with 10 bases between. There are 13 residues in the CDR3. CDR3 DNA sequence: TGTGCCAGCAGGCAGTTTTCAAACTATGGCTACACCTTC. It yields the protein CASRQFSNYGYTF.